One sample yielded the 29 T cell receptor beta chains listed below, sequenced in a study of T cell clonotyping in hematopoietic cell transplantation. TCRdb's copy holds only in-frame clones and misses some; the assay was immunoSEQ multiplex PCR. Among 15,000 to 20,000 clones, 71% were seen once, and the ten largest hold 8% to 10%. The sample was peripheral blood mononuclear cells. The receptor set was obtained from a woman between 55 and 75 years old in good health. Some clones in this sample may be carry-over from other donors' samples.

This clone was found once. This sequence joins TRBV30 and TRBJ1-1; no clear D. Trimming took 0 bases from V and 10 from J, leaving 12 bases between them. Germline V lookup: CDR1 GTSNPN, CDR2 SVGIG (reference sequence). The CDR3 is 12 amino acids. The CDR3 sequence: CAWSVKGLGAFF. The DNA of the CDR3 is TGTGCCTGGAGTGTTAAAGGGCTTGGAGCTTTCTTT.

This clone was seen a handful of times. The chain links TRBV10-3 to TRBJ2-1, with D hard to call. V dropped 7 bases and J dropped 2 bases, with 3 bases sitting between them. Germline CDR1 reads ENHRY; CDR2 reads SYGVKD. The CDR3 has 11 amino acids. Written as DNA, the CDR3 is TGTGCCATCAAGGCCTACAATGAGCAGTTCTTC. Its translation is CAIKAYNEQFF.

The V call is TRBV7-9, the J call TRBJ1-6; 8 nucleotides align to TRBD1. Germline lookup yields CDR1 SEHNR and CDR2 FQNEAQ (reference sequence). V lost 2 bases, J lost 8 bases, and 8 bases stayed unmatched. This CDR3 is 16 amino acids long. DNA for the CDR3: TGTGCCAGCAGCTTATCCCCAGGGGGCGTGGATTCACCCCTCCACTTT. Protein sequence: CASSLSPGGVDSPLHF.

The gene calls are TRBV7-9 and TRBJ2-7; D gene uncertain. Deletions cut 5 bases from V and 3 bases from J, with 20 bases between. The CDR3 extends over 16 amino acids. Germline CDR1 SEHNR, CDR2 FQNEAQ (reference sequence). CDR3 protein: CASSPARETGIYEQYF. Here the CDR3 DNA reads TGTGCCAGCAGCCCAGCCCGAGAGACTGGCATCTACGAGCAGTACTTC. Together with reference TRBV7-9 and TRBJ2-7, the CDR3 gives the full variable domain: DTGVSQNPRHKITKRGQNVTFRCDPISEHNRLYWYRQTLGQGPEFLTYFQNEAQLEKSRLLSDRFSAERPKGSFSTLEIQRTEQGDSAMYLCASSPARETGIYEQYFGPGTRLTVT.

This chain uses TRBV11-3 with TRBJ1-1, with 7 bases matching TRBD1. Germline trimming cut 4 bases from V and 2 bases from J; bases unmatched to any gene: 10. CDR3 length equals 16 residues. Per the germline V gene, CDR1 is SGHNT and CDR2 is YENEEA. The DNA of the CDR3 is TGTGCCAGCAGCTCTAGCTGGGGGACAGACAACACTGAAGCTTTCTTT. This gives the protein CASSSSWGTDNTEAFF. The variable domain in full, completed from reference TRBV11-3 and TRBJ1-1, reads EAGVVQSPRYKIIEKKQPVAFWCNPISGHNTLYWYLQNLGQGPELLIRYENEEAVDDSQLPKDRFSAERLKGVDSTLKIQPAELGDSAVYLCASSSSWGTDNTEAFFGQGTRLTVV.

The chain uses TRBV6-5 and TRBJ2-7; 7 positions agree with TRBD1. Germline V gene sequence: CDR1 MNHEY, CDR2 SVGAGI. This CDR3 has 14 residues. V shed 6 bases and J 2 bases; nucleotides not matched to a gene: 7. CDR3 sequence reads: CASRATGQTYEQYF. CDR3 nucleotide sequence: TGTGCCAGCAGGGCGACAGGGCAGACCTACGAGCAGTACTTC.

CDR3 nucleotides: TGTGCCAGCAGTGAAGATACGGCTAGCGGTAGCACAGATACGCAGTATTTT. This sequence encodes CASSEDTASGSTDTQYF. This rearrangement joins TRBV6-1 to TRBJ2-3; the match to TRBD2 covers 7 bases. Per the germline V gene, CDR1 is MNHNS and CDR2 is SASEGT. This CDR3 region has 17 residues. V shed 1 base and J 0 bases; nucleotides not matched to a gene: 7.

CDR3 sequence reads: CASSEMGQGHGYTF. CDR3 DNA: TGCGCCAGCAGTGAGATGGGACAGGGCCATGGCTACACCTTC. The chain joins TRBV10-2 to TRBJ1-2, with 9 bases fitting TRBD1. Germline V lookup: CDR1 WSHSY, CDR2 SAAADI. V shed 2 bases, J shed 6 bases, and the junction held 4 bases outside the gene matches. This CDR3 spans 14 amino acids.

The chain links TRBV30 to TRBJ2-5; TRBD1 agrees at 11 bases. CDR1 GTSNPN and CDR2 SVGIG come from the germline V gene (reference sequence). The CDR3 length is 14 residues. After removal of 2 bases from V and 5 bases from J, the junction contained 4 bases not matched to a gene. The CDR3 loop reads CAWSSDRGLETQYF. In nucleotides, the CDR3 is TGTGCCTGGAGTTCGGACAGGGGGCTGGAGACCCAGTACTTC.

This chain joins TRBV7-2 and TRBJ2-7; 7 bases match TRBD1. Germline CDR1 reads SGHTA; CDR2 reads FQGNSA. The length of the CDR3 is 15 residues. Trimming at V came to 1 base and at J to 0 bases, leaving 3 bases not matched to a gene. The CDR3 sequence: CASSLVPGGSYEQYF. The CDR3 coding sequence is TGTGCCAGCAGCTTAGTCCCAGGGGGCTCCTACGAGCAGTACTTC. The full variable domain, in which reference TRBV7-2 and TRBJ2-7 provide the parts outside the CDR3, is GAGVSQSPSNKVTEKGKDVELRCDPISGHTALYWYRQSLGQGLEFLIYFQGNSAPDKSGLPSDRFSAERTGGSVSTLTIQRTQQEDSAVYLCASSLVPGGSYEQYFGPGTRLTVT.

This clone was seen a handful of times. This chain uses TRBV6-5 with TRBJ1-2, with 7 bases lining up with TRBD1. The germline V gene has CDR1 MNHEY and CDR2 SVGAGI. CDR3 length: 14 residues. J gave up 2 bases and V 5 bases, and 5 bases lay outside the gene matches. The CDR3 reads CASSRTGPNYGYTF. The CDR3 coding sequence is TGTGCCAGCAGTCGGACAGGACCCAACTATGGCTACACCTTC.

V is TRBV7-8 and J is TRBJ1-2; 8 nucleotides align to TRBD1. The CDR3 loop spans 17 amino acids. CDR1 and CDR2 (germline): SGHVS, FQNEAQ. Trimming at V came to 1 base and at J to 4 bases, leaving 11 bases not matched to a gene. CDR3 protein: CASSLDRTGKLSYGYTF. The CDR3 DNA follows: TGTGCCAGCAGCTTAGATAGGACAGGGAAGTTGTCCTATGGCTACACCTTC.

This chain uses TRBV4-2 with TRBJ1-2; TRBD1 might be the D (6 bases). This CDR3 is 15 amino acids long. The germline V gene encodes CDR1 LGHNA and CDR2 YNFKEQ. The ends were cut back, 0 bases at V and 4 bases at J, with 12 bases in the middle. In DNA form, the CDR3 reads TGTGCCAGCAGCCAAGATCGTGGCAGGGGCTATGGCTACACCTTC. It translates to CASSQDRGRGYGYTF.

This chain connects TRBV7-8 to TRBJ1-5; 8 bases agree with TRBD1. V lost 5 bases and J lost 3; bases outside the gene matches: 12. Germline V CDR1 and CDR2: SGHVS, FQNEAQ. The CDR3 spans 17 residues. In DNA, the CDR3 is TGTGCCAGCAGCCCGCAGGGGGCCGGGAGCGTCAATCAGCCCCAGCATTTT. This encodes CASSPQGAGSVNQPQHF.

The CDR3 nucleotides are TGTGCCAGCAGCTTGGACAGGCCCTCCTACGAGCAGTACTTC. As protein: CASSLDRPSYEQYF. This rearrangement joins TRBV5-4 to TRBJ2-7, with D perhaps matching TRBD1 (5 bases). Germline V lookup: CDR1 SGHNT, CDR2 YYREEE (reference sequence). The CDR3 is 14 amino acids. V lost 0 bases and J lost 0, with 7 bases in between.

The chain joins TRBV5-4 to TRBJ1-6, with D maybe TRBD1 (6 bases). The CDR3 length is 16 residues. Looked up from germline, CDR1 is SGHNT and CDR2 is YYREEE (reference sequence). Trimming removed 5 bases at V and 11 bases at J, with 23 bases between. Here the CDR3 DNA reads TGTGCCAGCAGTCTGAGAAGTCAGGGGACCAACCCACCCCTCCACTTT. Amino acid sequence: CASSLRSQGTNPPLHF.

V gene TRBV19 combines with J gene TRBJ1-1; 7 nucleotides line up with TRBD1. The CDR3 consists of 14 residues. J gave up 5 bases and V 1 base, and 4 bases lay outside the gene matches. CDR1 and CDR2 from the germline V gene are LNHDA and SQIVND (reference sequence). The CDR3, as DNA: TGTGCCAGTAGTATAGGAGGGGGCGGGACTGAAGCTTTCTTT. It specifies CASSIGGGGTEAFF.

This clone appeared a single time. V is TRBV30 and J is TRBJ2-1; no firm D call. Trimming cost V 0 bases and J 5 bases, with 11 bases left between them. The germline gives CDR1 GTSNPN, CDR2 SVGIG (reference sequence). The CDR3 has 14 amino acids. CDR3 sequence reads: CAWSVRRQDNEQFF. CDR3 coding DNA: TGTGCCTGGAGTGTACGTAGACAAGACAATGAGCAGTTCTTC.

The rearrangement joins TRBV4-1 to TRBJ2-2; 11 bases match TRBD2. Germline values: CDR1 MGHRA, CDR2 YSYEKL. This CDR3 has 16 amino acids. The J segment lost 7 bases and the V segment lost 4 bases, leaving 8 bases of the junction unmatched. The CDR3: CASSPLAGGPLGELFF. The CDR3, as DNA: TGCGCCAGCAGCCCCTTAGCGGGGGGGCCGCTCGGGGAGCTGTTTTTT.

The J gene is TRBJ2-6, the V gene TRBV30; unclear D gene. The CDR3 loop spans 15 amino acids. Germline CDR1 GTSNPN, CDR2 SVGIG (reference sequence). V shed 4 bases and J shed 2 bases, with 12 bases lying between them. CDR3: CAWTPRLAGANVLTF. CDR3 sequence (DNA): TGTGCCTGGACCCCTCGCCTTGCTGGGGCCAACGTCCTGACTTTC. Supplemented by reference TRBV30 and TRBJ2-6, the full variable domain reads SQTIHQWPATLVQPVGSPLSLECTVEGTSNPNLYWYRQAAGRGLQLLFYSVGIGQISSEVPQNLSASRPQDRQFILSSKKLLLSDSGFYLCAWTPRLAGANVLTFGAGSRLTVL.

The chain has TRBV25-1 and TRBJ1-5, with TRBD1 as a possible D gene (5 bases). This CDR3 is 15 amino acids long. Per the germline V gene, CDR1 is MGHDK and CDR2 is SYGVNS. The V end lost 5 bases, the J end lost 6 bases, and 17 bases lay between the germline ends. In nucleotides, the CDR3 is TGTGCCAGCAGTCCCTCCGATTGGGGCCCTCAGCCCCAGCATTTT. It translates to CASSPSDWGPQPQHF.

The chain has TRBV5-1 and TRBJ2-7, with D tentatively TRBD1 or TRBD2 (5 bases each). Looked up from germline, CDR1 is SGHRS and CDR2 is YFSETQ. The CDR3 runs 14 residues. Trimming shortened V by 1 base and J by 5 bases, and 13 bases separated the two germline ends. CDR3 protein: CASSLTGLGNEQYF. The CDR3 coding sequence is TGCGCCAGCAGCTTGACAGGACTCGGAAACGAGCAGTACTTC.

This rearrangement joins TRBV30 to TRBJ2-6; D is undetermined. V lost 5 bases to trimming and J lost 1 base, with 6 bases between them. This CDR3 is built from 13 residues. Germline CDR1 GTSNPN, CDR2 SVGIG (reference sequence). The CDR3 region has the DNA TGTGCCTGGGAGGAGTCTGGGGCCAACGTCCTGACTTTC. It encodes CAWEESGANVLTF.

About this clone: The identical CDR3 is also encoded by other nucleotide sequences in the sample. The rearrangement joins TRBV29-1 to TRBJ2-3, with 9 bases that match TRBD1. Germline V lookup: CDR1 SQVTM, CDR2 ANQGSEA. The CDR3 has 14 residues. Trimming took 3 bases from V and 4 from J; bases not matched to a gene: 5. The CDR3 protein is CSVDPGQGSDTQYF. The CDR3 DNA follows: TGCAGCGTTGACCCGGGACAGGGCTCAGATACGCAGTATTTT.

V usage is TRBV2 and J usage is TRBJ2-5; 7 bases fit TRBD2. Germline CDR1 SNHLY, CDR2 FYNNEI. Losses at the gene ends were 6 bases for V and 3 bases for J; bases not matched to a gene: 10. There are 15 residues in the CDR3. The CDR3 nucleotides are TGTGCCAGCAGGTATACCGGGACTACTAAAGAGACCCAGTACTTC. This translates into CASRYTGTTKETQYF.

This clone has more than one count but fewer than ten. CDR3 coding DNA: TGCGCCAGCAGCCAGAGGTTTGGGGGTAGAAGTGGAAACACCATATATTTT. It specifies CASSQRFGGRSGNTIYF. J is TRBJ1-3 and V is TRBV4-3; tentative D call: TRBD1 (5 bases). CDR1 and CDR2 from the germline V gene are LGHNA and YSLEER. Trimming took off 3 bases at V and 3 bases at J, with 18 bases between the two ends. The CDR3 is 17 residues long.

The chain links TRBV9 to TRBJ1-1; no definite D call. Trimming removed 3 bases from V and 12 bases from J, with 12 bases in between. CDR3 length equals 11 residues. Germline V gene data show CDR1 as SGDLS and CDR2 as YYNGEE. The CDR3 region has the DNA TGTGCCAGCAGCGAATCAAACGCTCCTTTCTTT. This sequence encodes CASSESNAPFF.

Written as DNA, the CDR3 is TGTGCCAGCAGCGTAGAATGGGGCGTGGGTAACTATGGCTACACCTTC. Amino acid sequence: CASSVEWGVGNYGYTF. The chain combines TRBV9 with TRBJ1-2; perhaps TRBD1 as D (5 bases). The ends were cut back, 0 bases at V and 1 base at J, with 13 bases in the middle. CDR3 length: 16 amino acids. CDR1 is SGDLS, CDR2 YYNGEE, per germline.

This clone was seen only a few times. V and J are TRBV7-2 and TRBJ1-5; maybe TRBD1 (5 bases). Germline CDR1 is SGHTA and CDR2 is FQGNSA. V was pared by 4 bases and J by 2 bases, with 12 bases between. This CDR3 contains 15 residues. CDR3 DNA: TGTGCCAGCAGCTCTCAGGGAGGTGGCAATCAGCCCCAGCATTTT. This encodes CASSSQGGGNQPQHF.